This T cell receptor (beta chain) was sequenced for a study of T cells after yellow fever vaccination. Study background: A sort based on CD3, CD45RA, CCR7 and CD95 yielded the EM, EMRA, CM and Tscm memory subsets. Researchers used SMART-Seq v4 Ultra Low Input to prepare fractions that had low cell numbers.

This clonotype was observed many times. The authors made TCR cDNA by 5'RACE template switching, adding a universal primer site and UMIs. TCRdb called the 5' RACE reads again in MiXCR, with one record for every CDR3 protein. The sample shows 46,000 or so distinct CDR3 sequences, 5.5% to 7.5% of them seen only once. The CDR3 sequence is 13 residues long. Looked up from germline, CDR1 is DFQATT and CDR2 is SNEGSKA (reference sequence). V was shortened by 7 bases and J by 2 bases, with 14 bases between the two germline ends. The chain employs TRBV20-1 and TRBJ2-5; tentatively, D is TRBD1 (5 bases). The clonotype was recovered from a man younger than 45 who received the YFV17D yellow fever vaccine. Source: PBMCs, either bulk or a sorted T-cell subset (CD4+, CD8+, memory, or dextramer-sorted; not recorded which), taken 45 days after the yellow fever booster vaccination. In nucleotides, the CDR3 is TGCAGTGTTCCTACAGGAGCTCAAGAGACCCAGTACTTC. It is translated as CSVPTGAQETQYF.